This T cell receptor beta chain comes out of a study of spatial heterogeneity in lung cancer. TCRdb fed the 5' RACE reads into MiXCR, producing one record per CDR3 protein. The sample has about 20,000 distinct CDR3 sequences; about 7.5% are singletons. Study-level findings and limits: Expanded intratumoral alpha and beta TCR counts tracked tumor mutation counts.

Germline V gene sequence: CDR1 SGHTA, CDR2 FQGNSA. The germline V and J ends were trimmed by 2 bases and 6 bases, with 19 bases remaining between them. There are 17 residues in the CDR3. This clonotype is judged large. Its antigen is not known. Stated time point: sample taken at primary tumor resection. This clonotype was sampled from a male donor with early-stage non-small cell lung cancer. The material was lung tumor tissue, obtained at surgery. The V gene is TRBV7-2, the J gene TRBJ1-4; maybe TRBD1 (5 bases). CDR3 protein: CASSLSSRVTLYEKLFF. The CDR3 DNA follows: TGTGCCAGCAGCTTATCGTCCAGGGTGACCCTCTATGAAAAACTGTTTTTT.